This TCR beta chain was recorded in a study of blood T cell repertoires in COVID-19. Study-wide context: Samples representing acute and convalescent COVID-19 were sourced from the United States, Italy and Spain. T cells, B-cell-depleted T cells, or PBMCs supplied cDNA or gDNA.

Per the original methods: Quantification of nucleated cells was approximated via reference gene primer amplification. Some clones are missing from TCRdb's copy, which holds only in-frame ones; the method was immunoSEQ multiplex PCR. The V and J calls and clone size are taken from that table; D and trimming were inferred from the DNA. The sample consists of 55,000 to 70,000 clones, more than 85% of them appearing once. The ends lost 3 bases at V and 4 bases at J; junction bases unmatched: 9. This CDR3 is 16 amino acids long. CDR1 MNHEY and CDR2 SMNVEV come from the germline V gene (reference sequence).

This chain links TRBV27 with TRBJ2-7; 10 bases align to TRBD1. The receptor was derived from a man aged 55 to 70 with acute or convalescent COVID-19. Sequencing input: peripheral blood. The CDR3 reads CASSFLPTGGLYEQYF. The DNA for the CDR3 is TGTGCCAGCAGTTTCCTACCGACAGGGGGCCTGTACGAGCAGTACTTC.